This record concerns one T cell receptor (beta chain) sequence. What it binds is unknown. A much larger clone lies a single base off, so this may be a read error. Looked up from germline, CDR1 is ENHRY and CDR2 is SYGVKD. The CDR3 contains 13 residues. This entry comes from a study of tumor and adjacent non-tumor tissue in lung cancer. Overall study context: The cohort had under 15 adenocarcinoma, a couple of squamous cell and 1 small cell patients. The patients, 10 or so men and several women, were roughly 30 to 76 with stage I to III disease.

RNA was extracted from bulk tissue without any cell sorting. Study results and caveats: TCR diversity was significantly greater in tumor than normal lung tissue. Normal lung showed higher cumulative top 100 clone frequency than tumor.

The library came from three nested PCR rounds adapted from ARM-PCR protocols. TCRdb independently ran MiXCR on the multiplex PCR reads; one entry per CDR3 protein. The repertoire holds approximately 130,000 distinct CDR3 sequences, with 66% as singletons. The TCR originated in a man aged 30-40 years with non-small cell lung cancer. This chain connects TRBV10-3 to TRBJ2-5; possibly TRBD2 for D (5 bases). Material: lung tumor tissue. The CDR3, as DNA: TGTGCCATCAGGTCGGGGAACCAAGAGATCCAGTACTTC. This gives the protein CAIRSGNQEIQYF.